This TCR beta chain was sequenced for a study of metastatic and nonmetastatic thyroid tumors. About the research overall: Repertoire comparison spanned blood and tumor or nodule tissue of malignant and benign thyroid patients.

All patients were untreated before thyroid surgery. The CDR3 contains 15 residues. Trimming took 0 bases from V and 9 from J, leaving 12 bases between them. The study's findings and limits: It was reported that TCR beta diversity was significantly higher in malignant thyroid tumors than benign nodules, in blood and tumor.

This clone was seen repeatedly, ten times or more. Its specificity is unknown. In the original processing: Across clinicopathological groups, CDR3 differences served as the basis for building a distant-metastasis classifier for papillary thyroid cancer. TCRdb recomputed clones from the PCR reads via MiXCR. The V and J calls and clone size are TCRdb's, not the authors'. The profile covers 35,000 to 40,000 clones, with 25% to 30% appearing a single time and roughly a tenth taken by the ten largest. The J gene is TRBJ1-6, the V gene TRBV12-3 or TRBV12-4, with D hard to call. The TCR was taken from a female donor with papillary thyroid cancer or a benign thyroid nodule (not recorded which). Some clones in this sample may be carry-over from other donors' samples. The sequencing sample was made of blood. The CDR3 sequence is CASSLAGPESSPLHF. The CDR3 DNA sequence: TGTGCCAGCAGTTTAGCAGGGCCAGAGAGTTCACCCCTCCACTTT.